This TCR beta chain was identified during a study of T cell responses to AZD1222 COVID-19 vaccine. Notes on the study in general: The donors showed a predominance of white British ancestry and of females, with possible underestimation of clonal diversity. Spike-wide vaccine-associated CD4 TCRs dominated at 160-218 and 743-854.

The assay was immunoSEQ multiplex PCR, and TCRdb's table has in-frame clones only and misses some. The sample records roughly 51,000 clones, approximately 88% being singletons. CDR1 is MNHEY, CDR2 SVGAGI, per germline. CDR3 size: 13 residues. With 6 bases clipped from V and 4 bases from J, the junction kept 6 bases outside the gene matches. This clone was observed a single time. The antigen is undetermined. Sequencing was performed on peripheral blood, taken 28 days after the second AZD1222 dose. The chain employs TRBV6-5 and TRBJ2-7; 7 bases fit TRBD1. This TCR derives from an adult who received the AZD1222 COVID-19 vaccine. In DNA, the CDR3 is TGTGCCAGCAGCCGGGACAGATTTTACGAGCAGTACTTC. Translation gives CASSRDRFYEQYF.